The rows below give T cell receptor beta chains drawn from one sample of a study of T cells after yellow fever vaccination. Each CDR3 protein gets one entry after TCRdb re-called the 5' RACE reads with MiXCR. The data contain a few hundred thousand distinct CDR3 sequences, 6.8% of them singletons. The sequenced sample was PBMCs, obtained around 45 days after the first yellow fever vaccination. All receptors come from a man younger than 30 who received the YFV17D yellow fever vaccine. Both conserved end residues are part of each CDR3. The D gene is left open where the match is weak. Some rows have no size entry. The others give once, few or many, or a class for an expanded clone.

>TRBD1|few|TRBV5-1|TRBJ1-6
TGCGCCAGCAGCCTGGACAGGGATCCGCGGCTAAATAATTCACCCCTCCACTTT
CASSLDRDPRLNNSPLHF
>TRBD1|few|TRBV3-1|TRBJ2-3
TGTGCCAGCAGCCGACCTCGGGACAGGGGTTACACAGATACGCAGTATTTT
CASSRPRDRGYTDTQYF
>.|many|TRBV11-2|TRBJ1-5
TGTGCCAGCAGCTTAGGGAACAATCAGCCCCAGCATTTT
CASSLGNNQPQHF
>.|few|TRBV6-5|TRBJ1-1
TGTGCCAGCAGTTCCACGGTGGGCGTCGCTGAAGCTTTCTTT
CASSSTVGVAEAFF
>.|few|TRBV9|TRBJ1-5
TGTGCCAGCAGCGGAGGTCCGGGGGGGGGTCAGCCCCAGCATTTT
CASSGGPGGGQPQHF
>.|many|TRBV7-9|TRBJ1-1
TGTGCCAGCAGCTTAGACAGTTACACTGAAGCTTTCTTT
CASSLDSYTEAFF
>.|few|TRBV6-5|TRBJ2-7
TGTGCCAGCAGTTACTCGAGTTCTCCGAGGGGCGAGCAGTACTTC
CASSYSSSPRGEQYF
>TRBD1|few|TRBV12-3/TRBV12-4|TRBJ2-1
TGTGCCAGCAGCGGACAGGGCTTTTCCTACAATGAGCAGTTCTTC
CASSGQGFSYNEQFF
>TRBD2|few|TRBV3-1|TRBJ2-1
TGTGCCAGCAGCCAACGCGGAGCGGGGGAGTCCTACAATGAGCAGTTCTTC
CASSQRGAGESYNEQFF
>TRBD2|.|TRBV19|TRBJ2-1
TGTGCCAGTAGTCCTGGTCTAGCGGGGGGAACCTACAATGAGCAGTTCTTC
CASSPGLAGGTYNEQFF
>.|few|TRBV5-1|TRBJ2-3
TGCGCCAGCAGCTCGGGGTTCGAGGACGGGGATACGCAGTATTTT
CASSSGFEDGDTQYF
>.|few|TRBV5-4|TRBJ2-2
TGTGCCAGCAGCCGGACAGGGTCGACGGGAGGGACCGGGGAGCTGTTTTTT
CASSRTGSTGGTGELFF
>TRBD1|.|TRBV20-1|TRBJ2-2
TGCAGTGCTTGGACAGGGAACACCGGGGAGCTGTTTTTT
CSAWTGNTGELFF
>TRBD2|.|TRBV28|TRBJ2-1
TGTGCCAGCAGTTTGACTAGCGGGGGTTTCAGCTCCTACAATGAGCAGTTCTTC
CASSLTSGGFSSYNEQFF
>TRBD2|once|TRBV6-1|TRBJ2-7
TGTGCCAGCAGTGATCCGGGACTAGCAGCCTACGAGCAGTACTTC
CASSDPGLAAYEQYF
>.|many|TRBV7-9|TRBJ2-2
TGTGCCAGCAAATCGGTTACAGGGATGGACGGGGAGCTGTTTTTT
CASKSVTGMDGELFF
>TRBD2|.|TRBV9|TRBJ2-5
TGTGCCAGCAGCGTAGGAATCGGCGGGGGGGCCGGGCAAGAGACCCAGTACTTC
CASSVGIGGGAGQETQYF
>.|.|TRBV18|TRBJ1-4
TGTGCCAGCTCACCACGGGTGGAGACTAATGAAAAACTGTTTTTT
CASSPRVETNEKLFF
>.|few|TRBV5-6|TRBJ2-3
TGTGCCAGCAGCTTCACCGGGATTCTCACAGATACGCAGTATTTT
CASSFTGILTDTQYF
>.|.|TRBV7-2|TRBJ1-2
TGTGCCAGTACCTACCGGGAGCCGTTAGGCTACACCTTC
CASTYREPLGYTF
>TRBD2|once|TRBV10-3|TRBJ2-7
TGTGCCATCAGTGGTGAACTAGCGGGGGCCAACGAGCAGTACTTC
CAISGELAGANEQYF
>TRBD1|.|TRBV2|TRBJ2-4
TGTACCTGCAGTTTTAGGGACAGGGTGAGACTAGCCAAAAACATTCAGTACTTC
CTCSFRDRVRLAKNIQYF
>TRBD1|few|TRBV5-4|TRBJ1-2
TGTGCCAGCAGCTTGGACAGGGGTGACTATGGCTACACCTTC
CASSLDRGDYGYTF
>.|few|TRBV6-1|TRBJ2-2
TGTGCCAGCTCTAACACGGACGGCTACACCGGGGAGCTGTTTTTT
CASSNTDGYTGELFF
>.|many|TRBV4-1|TRBJ1-1
TGCGCCAGCAGCCAAGCCGAATCGGGGAACACTGAAGCTTTCTTT
CASSQAESGNTEAFF
>TRBD1|few|TRBV5-6|TRBJ2-1
TGTGCCAGCAGCTTGGCCAGGGGGTACAATGAGCAGTTCTTC
CASSLARGYNEQFF
>.|.|TRBV30|TRBJ1-4
TGTGCCTGGAGATCGGCGGGGGCTGGGGAAAAACTGTTTTTT
CAWRSAGAGEKLFF
>TRBD1|few|TRBV7-3|TRBJ1-1
TGTGCCAGCAGCTTTGGTGGTTTAGGGACAGGGACTGAAGCTTTCTTT
CASSFGGLGTGTEAFF
>.|few|TRBV10-3|TRBJ1-5
TGTGCCATCAGTGATGAGGGTCTAAATCAGCCCCAGCATTTT
CAISDEGLNQPQHF
>.|.|TRBV12-3/TRBV12-4|TRBJ2-7
TGTGCCAGCACCCTCGACCCGAGCTCCTACGAGCAGTACTTC
CASTLDPSSYEQYF
>.|.|TRBV29-1|TRBJ2-3
TGCAGCGTAAACCTGGCGGGACAGAACACAGATACGCAGTATTTT
CSVNLAGQNTDTQYF
>TRBD2|few|TRBV7-2|TRBJ2-1
TGTGCCAGCAGCACCGGGACTACTTACAATGAGCAGTTCTTC
CASSTGTTYNEQFF
>.|few|TRBV6-5|TRBJ1-1
TGTGCCAGCAGTTACCTGGGGGGCGCCGCTTCTGAAGCTTTCTTT
CASSYLGGAASEAFF
>TRBD1|few|TRBV5-6|TRBJ2-1
TGTGCCAGCAGCTTCTCGACAGGGGCCGAGCAGTTCTTC
CASSFSTGAEQFF
>TRBD2|few|TRBV18|TRBJ2-1
TGTGCCAGCTCACCAGGGACTAGCGGGGGGCCCTACAATGAGCAGTTCTTC
CASSPGTSGGPYNEQFF
>.|many|TRBV12-3/TRBV12-4|TRBJ2-4
TGTGCCAGCAGTTTTACGGACATTCAGTACTTC
CASSFTDIQYF
>TRBD1|many|TRBV20-1|TRBJ2-2
TGCAGTGCTAGCCAGGGGGCTGGTACCGGGGAGCTGTTTTTT
CSASQGAGTGELFF
>TRBD1|many|TRBV20-1|TRBJ2-2
TGCAGTGCTAGTTACAGGGGATACCTACAAGAAAACACCGGGGAGCTGTTTTTT
CSASYRGYLQENTGELFF
>TRBD1|.|TRBV4-1|TRBJ2-7
TGCGCCAGCAGCCAAGAAAGGGGACAGGACTCACCGTACTTC
CASSQERGQDSPYF
>.|.|TRBV29-1|TRBJ1-2
TGCAGCGTTGGAGATACCTACGGGGGCTACACCTTC
CSVGDTYGGYTF
>.|many|TRBV24-1|TRBJ2-5
TGTGCCACCAGTGATCTGAGGGAGACCCAGTACTTC
CATSDLRETQYF